This TCR beta chain was identified during a study of blood T cells in healthy people across ages. Study results and caveats: Samples with more naive T cells showed higher observed beta diversity. Calculation of diversity from one million T cells yielded estimates considered to be underestimates.

This clonotype was found a few times. As yet, its antigen is unknown. The use of a sample-barcoded 5' primer and a J-beta primer mix characterized a second PCR of roughly 6 to 12 cycles. Each CDR3 protein is one row after TCRdb ran MiXCR on the 5' RACE reads. The sample lists approximately 800,000 distinct CDR3 sequences; 46% were seen once. Specimen: blood. The clonotype was recovered from a man at least 80 years old in good health.

CDR3 bases: TGTGCCAGCAGTGAACCTATAGCGGGAGCCCCAGATACGCAGTATTTT. Translation gives CASSEPIAGAPDTQYF. V usage is TRBV7-3 and J usage is TRBJ2-3; 9 nucleotides line up with TRBD2. Germline trimming cut 6 bases from V and 4 bases from J; bases unmatched to any gene: 11. This CDR3 has 16 amino acids. Per germline, CDR1 SGHTA and CDR2 FQGTGA.